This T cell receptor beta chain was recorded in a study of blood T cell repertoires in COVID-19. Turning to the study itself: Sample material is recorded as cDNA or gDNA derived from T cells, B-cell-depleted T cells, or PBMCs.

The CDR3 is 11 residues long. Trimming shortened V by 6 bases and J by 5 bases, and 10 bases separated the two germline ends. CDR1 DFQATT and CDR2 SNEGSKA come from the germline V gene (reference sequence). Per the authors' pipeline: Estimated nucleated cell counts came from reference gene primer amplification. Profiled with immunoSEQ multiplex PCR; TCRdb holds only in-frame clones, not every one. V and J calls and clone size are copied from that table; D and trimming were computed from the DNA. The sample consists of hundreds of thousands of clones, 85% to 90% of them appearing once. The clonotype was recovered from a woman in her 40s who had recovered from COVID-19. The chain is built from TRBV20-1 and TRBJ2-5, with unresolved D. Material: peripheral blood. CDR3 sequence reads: CSAQRRETQYF. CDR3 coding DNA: TGCAGTGCCCAGCGCCGGGAGACCCAGTACTTC.